Each of the 25 T cell receptor beta chains below was sequenced from the same sample in a study of blood T cells in healthy people across ages. Alongside a J-beta primer mix, a sample-barcoded 5' primer served in a second PCR lasting about 6 to 12 cycles. TCRdb recomputed calls from the 5' RACE reads with MiXCR, one row per CDR3 protein. The table includes 1.8 million or so distinct CDR3 sequences, approximately 39% detected once. Sequenced sample: blood. Receptors were obtained from a human donor in good health.

This clonotype has just a few counts. This chain uses TRBV5-4 with TRBJ1-2; 7 bases align to TRBD1. This CDR3 spans 14 amino acids. V lost 4 bases to trimming and J lost 5 bases; unmatched junction nucleotides: 8. CDR1 is SGHNT and CDR2 is YYREEE in the germline V gene (reference sequence). CDR3 DNA sequence: TGTGCCAGCAGCATCCCGACAGGGCTATATGGCTACACCTTC. Protein product: CASSIPTGLYGYTF. The whole variable domain, filled in from reference TRBV5-4 and TRBJ1-2, reads ETGVTQSPTHLIKTRGQQVTLRCSSQSGHNTVSWYQQALGQGPQFIFQYYREEENGRGNFPPRFSGLQFPNYSSELNVNALELDDSALYLCASSIPTGLYGYTFGSGTRLTVV.

The chain combines TRBV7-2 with TRBJ2-6; the D is unclear. V was trimmed by 1 base and J by 2 bases, leaving 12 bases between them. CDR1 and CDR2 from the germline V gene are SGHTA and FQGNSA. The CDR3 extends over 17 amino acids. Here the CDR3 DNA reads TGTGCCAGCAGCTTAGATCGTGTGATAACTGGGGCCAACGTCCTGACTTTC. Amino acid sequence: CASSLDRVITGANVLTF.

J is TRBJ2-1 and V is TRBV29-1, with D tentatively TRBD2 (7 bases). The length of the CDR3 is 18 residues. Germline V CDR1 and CDR2: SQVTM, ANQGSEA. Trimming stripped 7 bases from V and 6 bases from J, with 31 bases between. CDR3 nucleotides: TGCAGCGCGGGGGACCCTAAGGGGGGGGCCCTCGGATTCAATGAGCAGTTCTTC. Translation: CSAGDPKGGALGFNEQFF.

This clonotype occurred a few times. The gene calls are TRBV6-1 and TRBJ2-2; 9 bases fit TRBD1. The V gene end was trimmed by 10 bases and the J gene end by 8 bases; junction bases not matched to a gene: 8. CDR1 and CDR2 (germline): MNHNS, SASEGT. This CDR3 region has 13 residues. CDR3 loop: CATKQGARGELFF. DNA for the CDR3: TGTGCCACTAAACAGGGGGCGCGAGGGGAGCTGTTTTTT.

This chain joins TRBV6-5 and TRBJ1-1; tentatively, D is TRBD1 (5 bases). The CDR3 is 11 amino acids. Germline V gives CDR1 MNHEY, CDR2 SVGAGI. Trimming shortened V by 7 bases and J by 8 bases, and 11 bases separated the two germline ends. In nucleotides, the CDR3 is TGTGCCAGCACCCGAGGGGTAGAAGCTTTCTTT. It codes for CASTRGVEAFF.

The genes are TRBV28 and TRBJ2-3; 7 bases line up with TRBD1. Germline CDR1 MDHEN, CDR2 SYDVKM. Unmatched junction bases numbered 9, after V lost 9 bases and J lost 0 bases. This CDR3 comprises 15 residues. CDR3 DNA sequence: TGTGCCAGTATTCGCCGGGGACAGAGCACAGATACGCAGTATTTT. It is translated as CASIRRGQSTDTQYF.

This clonotype was seen a handful of times. This chain joins TRBV12-3 or TRBV12-4 and TRBJ2-1; D possibly corresponds to TRBD2 (7 bases). The CDR3 consists of 15 residues. The V gene lost 3 bases and the J gene lost 7 bases, with 16 bases spanning the gap. CDR3 in DNA: TGTGCCAGCAGTTTGATGGGGGGGGCTGTGAATGAGCAGTTCTTC. Protein product: CASSLMGGAVNEQFF.

The J gene is TRBJ1-2, the V gene TRBV19; D is possibly TRBD1 (5 bases). V lost 3 bases to trimming and J lost 6 bases, with 20 bases between them. Per the germline V gene, CDR1 is LNHDA and CDR2 is SQIVND (reference sequence). The CDR3 spans 16 residues. The CDR3 nucleotides are TGTGCCAGTAGTATTATCCGGGGCAGGGCTATAGATGGCTACACCTTC. Protein product: CASSIIRGRAIDGYTF.

The genes are TRBV7-2 and TRBJ2-1, with D uncertain. Looked up from germline, CDR1 is SGHTA and CDR2 is FQGNSA. The CDR3 runs to 14 residues. The V and J ends lost 7 bases and 4 bases respectively, with 14 bases between them. CDR3 in DNA: TGTGCCAGCACCATCAATTTGGGGTACAATGAGCAGTTCTTC. Amino acid sequence: CASTINLGYNEQFF.

Points on this clonotype: A junction boundary mismatches the germline segment, possibly from a read error. This sequence joins TRBV20-1 and TRBJ2-1; no clear D. CDR1 and CDR2 (germline): DFQATT, SNEGSKA (reference sequence). This CDR3 is 13 amino acids long. This CDR3 is CSARDVRQNEQFF. The CDR3 nucleotides read TGCAGCGCTAGAGATGTGAGGCAGAATGAGCAGTTCTTC.

V is TRBV20-1 and J is TRBJ1-2; TRBD1 matches 7 bases. V dropped 2 bases and J dropped 0; count of bases not matched to a gene: 3. CDR3 size: 14 residues. CDR1 is DFQATT, CDR2 SNEGSKA, per germline (reference sequence). CDR3 loop: CSARPTGSNYGYTF. The CDR3 coding sequence is TGCAGTGCTAGACCGACAGGGTCTAACTATGGCTACACCTTC.

V gene TRBV29-1 combines with J gene TRBJ1-2, with 8 bases matching TRBD1. Losses at the gene ends were 4 bases for V and 5 bases for J; bases not matched to a gene: 6. Germline lookup yields CDR1 SQVTM and CDR2 ANQGSEA. The CDR3 consists of 13 residues. The CDR3 coding sequence is TGCAGCGTTGTAGAGCAGGGGGCTTATGGCTACACCTTC. It is translated as CSVVEQGAYGYTF.

This clonotype has more than one count but fewer than ten. V and J are TRBV20-1 and TRBJ2-1; D is uncertain. The CDR3 has 14 residues. Germline V gives CDR1 DFQATT, CDR2 SNEGSKA (reference sequence). Trimming pared 5 bases from V and 0 bases from J, leaving 11 bases between. The CDR3 is CSADQKGSYNEQFF. CDR3 nucleotide sequence: TGCAGTGCTGACCAAAAAGGCTCCTACAATGAGCAGTTCTTC.

For the CDR3, the DNA is TGCGCCAGCAGCTTGGTGGGACAGGCCCATGGCTACACCTTC. Protein: CASSLVGQAHGYTF. The chain uses TRBV5-1 and TRBJ1-2; 8 bases fit TRBD1. The CDR3 length is 14 residues. Trimming cost V 0 bases and J 6 bases; bases outside gene matches: 4. Germline V gene lookup returns CDR1 SGHRS and CDR2 YFSETQ.

The rearrangement uses TRBV20-1 and TRBJ2-7; perhaps TRBD2 as D (5 bases). Germline V gene sequence: CDR1 DFQATT, CDR2 SNEGSKA (reference sequence). The CDR3 loop spans 12 amino acids. Trimming took off 6 bases at V and 4 bases at J, with 13 bases between the two ends. The CDR3 loop reads CSADEGVYEQYF. The CDR3 region has the DNA TGCAGTGCCGATGAGGGTGTTTACGAGCAGTACTTC.

DNA for the CDR3: TGTGCCAGCAGTGCGGTCCCTTTTAGCGGAGGCTACACCTTC. Its translation: CASSAVPFSGGYTF. The chain is built from TRBV12-3 or TRBV12-4 and TRBJ1-2; D uncertain. The CDR3 totals 14 residues. Trimming left V 5 bases short and J 8 bases short, with 18 bases between.

This clonotype showed up just a few times. V and J are TRBV6-5 and TRBJ1-2, with unresolved D. The CDR3 has 14 amino acids. Germline assignment: CDR1 MNHEY and CDR2 SVGAGI. V was pared by 5 bases and J by 0 bases, with 10 bases between. In DNA, the CDR3 is TGTGCCAGCAGTCCCCGGGTACCTAACTATGGCTACACCTTC. This codes for CASSPRVPNYGYTF.

The chain has TRBV5-1 and TRBJ2-1, with D perhaps given as TRBD1 or TRBD2 (5 bases each). V was clipped by 2 bases and J by 6 bases, with 9 bases between them. CDR1 and CDR2 (germline): SGHRS, YFSETQ. This CDR3 has 13 amino acids. The CDR3 DNA is TGCGCCAGCAGCTTAGGGGACGGCAATGAGCAGTTCTTC. As protein: CASSLGDGNEQFF.

This clonotype was found a few times. This rearrangement joins TRBV4-2 to TRBJ1-2, with TRBD1 matching 8 bases. The CDR3 runs to 16 residues. Germline V CDR1 and CDR2: LGHNA, YNFKEQ. With 5 bases clipped from V and 5 bases from J, the junction kept 13 bases outside the gene matches. The CDR3 nucleotides read TGTGCCAGCAGCTACCGTACGGGACAGGAGGTTTATGGCTACACCTTC. Residues: CASSYRTGQEVYGYTF.

In regard to this clonotype: One end of the junction varies from germline; a read error may be responsible. The chain is built from TRBV29-1 and TRBJ2-1; TRBD2 agrees at 9 bases. Looked up from germline, CDR1 is SQVTM and CDR2 is ANQGSEA. The CDR3 covers 16 residues. In DNA form, the CDR3 reads TGCGGCGTTGTGAGTGGGGTAGCGGGGGTTAACAATGAGCAGTTCTTC. Translation: CGVVSGVAGVNNEQFF.

The rearrangement links TRBV6-6 to TRBJ2-1, with 8 bases lining up with TRBD2. The CDR3 runs 15 residues. CDR1 is MNHNY and CDR2 is SVGAGI in the germline V gene (reference sequence). V lost 4 bases and J lost 8; bases outside the gene matches: 10. In nucleotides, the CDR3 is TGTGCCAGCAGTTCCCCCGGCGGGGGGAGCGATGAGCAGTTCTTC. Translated, it gives CASSSPGGGSDEQFF.

The chain uses TRBV27 and TRBJ2-1; D is unresolved. The CDR3 contains 12 residues. V was clipped by 3 bases and J by 9 bases, with 9 bases between them. The V gene's germline CDR1 is MNHEY and CDR2 SMNVEV (reference sequence). The DNA for the CDR3 is TGTGCCAGCAGTTTGATAAAGGGTGAGCAGTTCTTC. It translates to CASSLIKGEQFF.

This chain connects TRBV4-3 to TRBJ1-2, with unresolved D. CDR3 length equals 15 residues. V was clipped by 0 bases and J by 4 bases, with 12 bases between them. Per germline, CDR1 LGHNA and CDR2 YSLEER. The CDR3 DNA sequence: TGCGCCAGCAGCCAAGATCATCGGGGAATCTATGGCTACACCTTC. The encoded protein is CASSQDHRGIYGYTF.

As regards this clonotype: Given a much more abundant clone one base away, this may be a read error. The J gene is TRBJ1-2, the V gene TRBV4-3, with TRBD1 matching 8 bases. Germline V CDR1 and CDR2: LGHNA, YSLEER. The CDR3 runs to 14 residues. The CDR3 spells CANSQVPDRAGYTF. The CDR3 DNA reads TGCGCCAACAGCCAAGTTCCGGACAGGGCAGGCTACACCTTC.

About this clonotype: One junction end does not reproduce the germline sequence, and a read error may be involved. This chain connects TRBV6-5 to TRBJ1-1; D possibly corresponds to TRBD1 (5 bases). The CDR3 consists of 15 residues. Per germline, CDR1 MNHEY and CDR2 SVGAGI. In DNA, the CDR3 is TGTGCCAGCAGGCGGGGATCATCAGGGAACACCGAAGCTTTCTTT. It translates to CASRRGSSGNTEAFF.